One sample yielded the 9 T cell receptor beta chains listed below, sequenced in a study of blood T cell repertoires in COVID-19. Produced via immunoSEQ multiplex PCR; TCRdb's table is partial and in-frame only. The table shows fewer than 250,000 clones, with 70% to 90% occurring only once. Sample: peripheral blood. The origin of the receptors is a middle-aged man with acute or convalescent COVID-19.

This chain links TRBV10-2 with TRBJ1-1, with D tentatively TRBD1 (5 bases). CDR1 and CDR2 from the germline V gene are WSHSY and SAAADI. The germline V and J ends were trimmed by 4 bases and 3 bases, with 12 bases remaining between them. There are 14 residues in the CDR3. The CDR3 bases are TGCGCCAGCAGTGTTACGGGGGTCGACACTGAAGCTTTCTTT. Protein: CASSVTGVDTEAFF.

The chain recombines TRBV7-8 with TRBJ2-1; 9 nucleotides match TRBD2. Germline CDR1 reads SGHVS; CDR2 reads FQNEAQ. This CDR3 is built from 17 residues. Trimming removed 3 bases from V and 6 bases from J; junction bases left unmatched: 12. The DNA of the CDR3 is TGTGCCAGCAGCTTTTCACGACTAGCGGACTTACCCAATGAGCAGTTCTTC. Amino acids: CASSFSRLADLPNEQFF.

The J gene is TRBJ1-2, the V gene TRBV6-5; D may be TRBD1 (6 bases). CDR3 length: 15 amino acids. V lost 10 bases to trimming and J lost 1 base, with 19 bases between them. Germline V gene data show CDR1 as MNHEY and CDR2 as SVGAGI. The CDR3 DNA reads as TGTGCCACCCTTCGAGGGGGTCCTCTTAACTATGGCTACACCTTC. It yields the protein CATLRGGPLNYGYTF.

This sequence joins TRBV7-8 and TRBJ2-2; 10 bases align to TRBD2. Germline V gene data show CDR1 as SGHVS and CDR2 as FQNEAQ. The CDR3 runs to 16 residues. The junction had 9 bases not matched to a gene; V was cut back by 5 bases and J by 6 bases. The CDR3 reads CASSNGAGGPSGELFF. The CDR3 region has the DNA TGTGCCAGCAGCAATGGAGCGGGGGGGCCATCCGGGGAGCTGTTTTTT.

The chain links TRBV9 to TRBJ1-1; unclear D gene. Germline loops: CDR1 SGDLS, CDR2 YYNGEE. V dropped 4 bases and J dropped 3 bases, with 10 bases sitting between them. The CDR3 runs 13 residues. CDR3: CASSPERDTEAFF. The CDR3 DNA sequence: TGTGCCAGCAGCCCCGAGAGGGACACTGAAGCTTTCTTT. Full variable domain (remainder filled in from reference TRBV9 and TRBJ1-1): DSGVTQTPKHLITATGQRVTLRCSPRSGDLSVYWYQQSLDQGLQFLIQYYNGEERAKGNILERFSAQQFPDLHSELNLSSLELGDSALYFCASSPERDTEAFFGQGTRLTVV.

The J gene is TRBJ2-7, the V gene TRBV28; D gene ambiguous. The CDR3 extends over 13 amino acids. The V and J ends lost 1 base and 13 bases respectively, with 17 bases between them. Per germline, CDR1 MDHEN and CDR2 SYDVKM. The CDR3: CASSLYQAPSIYF. CDR3 coding DNA: TGTGCCAGCAGTTTATATCAGGCCCCTTCGATTTACTTC.

This rearrangement joins TRBV19 to TRBJ1-5; 7 bases are a match to TRBD1. The CDR3 covers 16 residues. Per the germline V gene, CDR1 is LNHDA and CDR2 is SQIVND (reference sequence). V dropped 6 bases and J dropped 4; count of bases not matched to a gene: 12. The CDR3 protein is CASRQATGAQNQPQHF. CDR3 DNA: TGTGCCAGTAGACAAGCAACAGGGGCCCAGAATCAGCCCCAGCATTTT.

The rearrangement uses TRBV9 and TRBJ2-3; 7 bases map to TRBD2. From germline, CDR1 is SGDLS and CDR2 YYNGEE. V dropped 3 bases and J dropped 6; count of bases not matched to a gene: 16. CDR3 size: 17 residues. The DNA for the CDR3 is TGTGCCAGCAGCGCGCCCCCGGGACTACAAACAGTTGATACGCAGTATTTT. This translates into CASSAPPGLQTVDTQYF.

CDR3 nucleotides: TGTGCCAGCAGTGCCGGGGGATTTGCTTTCTTT. Encoded protein: CASSAGGFAFF. The chain recombines TRBV27 with TRBJ1-1; perhaps TRBD1 as D (5 bases). Trimming stripped 5 bases from V and 11 bases from J, with 12 bases between. The CDR3 loop spans 11 amino acids. Germline loops: CDR1 MNHEY, CDR2 SMNVEV (reference sequence).